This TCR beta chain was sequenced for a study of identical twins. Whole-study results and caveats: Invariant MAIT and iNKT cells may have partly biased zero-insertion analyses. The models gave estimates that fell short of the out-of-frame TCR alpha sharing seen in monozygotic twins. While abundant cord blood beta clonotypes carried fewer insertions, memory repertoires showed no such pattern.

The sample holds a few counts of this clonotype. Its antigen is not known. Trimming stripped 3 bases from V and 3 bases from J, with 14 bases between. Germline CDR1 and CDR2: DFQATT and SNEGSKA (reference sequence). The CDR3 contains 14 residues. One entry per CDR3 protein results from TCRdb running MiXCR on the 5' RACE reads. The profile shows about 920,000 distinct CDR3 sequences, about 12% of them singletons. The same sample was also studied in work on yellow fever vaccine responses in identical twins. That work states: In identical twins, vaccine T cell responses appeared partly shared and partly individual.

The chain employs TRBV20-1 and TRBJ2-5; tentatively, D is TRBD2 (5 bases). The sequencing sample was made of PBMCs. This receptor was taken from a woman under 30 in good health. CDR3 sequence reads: CSARRGLAEETQYF. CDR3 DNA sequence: TGCAGTGCTAGGAGAGGGCTTGCGGAAGAGACCCAGTACTTC.